There are many counts of the clone carrying this TCR beta chain. Its target is unknown. V was pared by 7 bases and J by 6 bases, with 10 bases of the junction left unmatched. The germline CDR1 and CDR2 sequences are LNHDA and SQIVND (reference sequence). The CDR3 runs 15 residues. The data were obtained in a study of early T cells in non-severe SARS-CoV-2 infection. Study-wide background: Sequencing input comprised bulk RNA from unsorted whole blood; chain pairing was not available. Study-level findings and limits: Sequences matched to VDJdb favored anti-spike CD8 responses, while private and CD4 specificities were missed.

Individual cDNA molecules each received unique molecular identifiers attached to them. TCRdb reprocessed the 5' RACE reads with MiXCR, giving one entry per CDR3 protein. The data hold 45,000 to 75,000 distinct CDR3 sequences, with about 8.9% observed a single time. The chain links TRBV19 to TRBJ2-2, with 8 bases aligning to TRBD2. The TCR originated in an adult who was a healthcare worker with PCR-confirmed SARS-CoV-2 infection or an uninfected control (not recorded which). Sequencing was done on a sample of whole blood. The CDR3, as DNA: TGTGCCAGTACCCCCGGCGGGAGGTTTCCCGGGGAGCTGTTTTTT. It specifies CASTPGGRFPGELFF.